This T cell receptor beta chain was identified in a study of T cells after yellow fever vaccination. Study-wide background: In the case of low-cell-number fractions, SMART-Seq v4 Ultra Low Input was used for preparation.

This clonotype has a handful of counts. Its antigen is not known. Trimming pared 3 bases from V and 2 bases from J, leaving 5 bases between. CDR3 size: 12 residues. Germline CDR1 is SGHTA and CDR2 is FQGNSA. Overall study findings and caveats: The study noted that FACS-sorted repertoires could contain abundant clonotypes contaminating from the bulk population. The secondary response peaked faster, at day 5 versus 15, but was weaker.

In making TCR cDNA, 5'RACE template switching added a universal primer site and UMIs to it. MiXCR, applied by TCRdb to the 5' RACE reads, yields one record per CDR3 protein. The data hold around 350,000 distinct CDR3 sequences, with roughly 10% observed a single time. Here the sequenced sample was PBMCs, taken on the day of the first yellow fever vaccination. The sequence derives from a young man who received the YFV17D yellow fever vaccine. The J gene is TRBJ2-7, the V gene TRBV7-2; D is uncertain. The CDR3 DNA follows: TGTGCCAGCAGCTTTCCCCCCTACGAGCAGTACTTC. This codes for CASSFPPYEQYF.